This record covers a single TCR beta chain. Its antigen is unknown. Every immunoSEQ plate was one replicate of a subset's evenly spread DNA. In the original analysis: Junction-only immunoSEQ data arrived without quality scores, meaning filtering differed. Profiled with immunoSEQ multiplex PCR; TCRdb holds only in-frame clones, not every one. The V and J calls and the clone size are those of that table, but D and trimming were determined from the DNA. Of some 1.5 million clones in the sample, 95% to 97% were seen once. The record originates from a study of shared clonotypes between healthy human individuals. Study observations and caveats: Non-shared clonotypes had lower generation probabilities than those shared by all four donors. The low donor count limited represented genetic and exposure-history diversity.

The receptor's source is a man in his thirties or forties in good health. Input material: naive CD4+ T cells sorted from blood. The subset denotes: CD45RA+ positively selected.

CDR3 protein: CASSPTTDKNTEAFF. DNA for the CDR3: TGTGCCAGCTCCCCCACGACAGACAAGAACACTGAAGCTTTCTTT. The genes are TRBV18 and TRBJ1-1, with D maybe TRBD1 (5 bases). Trimming took 6 bases from V and 1 from J, leaving 15 bases between them. The CDR3 length is 15 residues. The germline CDR1 and CDR2 sequences are KGHSH and LQKENI.